The rows below give T cell receptor beta chains drawn from one sample of a study of T cell changes during pregnancy in multiple sclerosis. Libraries were prepared by immunoSEQ multiplex PCR; TCRdb keeps only in-frame clonotypes and omits some of them. The sample includes around 70,000 clones, more than 80% of them seen just once. The source material was peripheral blood, sampled in the second trimester of pregnancy. The receptors come from a female donor in good health, enrolled as a control in a pregnancy study. The CDR3 runs from the conserved cysteine through the conserved F or W. The order of the fields is D gene, J gene, clone size, V gene, CDR3 protein, CDR3 DNA. A D gene is named only where the DNA matches it firmly. Only part of the rows carry a size: once, few, many, or a class if the clone is expanded.

d_call: TRBD1
j_call: TRBJ1-1
clone_size: NA
v_call: TRBV2
cdr3_aa: CASSEGQGRTEAFF
cdr3_nt: TGTGCCAGCAGTGAAGGACAGGGGCGGACTGAAGCTTTCTTT

d_call: NA
j_call: TRBJ1-4
clone_size: once
v_call: TRBV18
cdr3_aa: CASSPQSSNEKLFF
cdr3_nt: TGTGCCAGCTCACCACAGTCGAGCAATGAAAAACTGTTTTTT

d_call: NA
j_call: TRBJ1-1
clone_size: few
v_call: TRBV9
cdr3_aa: CASRARGMIFF
cdr3_nt: TGTGCCAGCAGGGCCCGGGGGATGATATTCTTT

d_call: NA
j_call: TRBJ2-1
clone_size: NA
v_call: TRBV9
cdr3_aa: CASSSEGGAYNEQFF
cdr3_nt: TGTGCCAGCAGCAGCGAGGGGGGGGCCTACAATGAGCAGTTCTTC

d_call: NA
j_call: TRBJ2-6
clone_size: few
v_call: TRBV21-1
cdr3_aa: CASSKEAGDPGANVLTF
cdr3_nt: TGTGCCAGCAGCAAAGAAGCGGGCGACCCTGGGGCCAACGTCCTGACTTTC

d_call: NA
j_call: TRBJ2-2
clone_size: NA
v_call: TRBV6-5
cdr3_aa: CASSSGSGELFF
cdr3_nt: TGTGCCAGCAGCTCCGGTTCCGGGGAGCTGTTTTTT

d_call: NA
j_call: TRBJ2-7
clone_size: NA
v_call: TRBV10-3
cdr3_aa: CAITQNQQGREQYF
cdr3_nt: TGTGCCATCACCCAAAATCAGCAGGGTCGCGAGCAGTACTTC

d_call: NA
j_call: TRBJ2-7
clone_size: NA
v_call: TRBV30
cdr3_aa: CAWSVWLAREQYF
cdr3_nt: TGTGCCTGGAGTGTATGGCTAGCCCGCGAGCAGTACTTC

d_call: NA
j_call: TRBJ1-2
clone_size: NA
v_call: TRBV28
cdr3_aa: CASDHVSREEYGYTF
cdr3_nt: TGTGCCAGCGATCATGTTTCCAGGGAAGAGTATGGCTACACCTTC

d_call: NA
j_call: TRBJ1-2
clone_size: NA
v_call: TRBV15
cdr3_aa: CATSARVTDLYGYTF
cdr3_nt: TGTGCCACCAGCGCCCGGGTAACGGATCTCTATGGCTACACCTTC

d_call: NA
j_call: TRBJ1-3
clone_size: few
v_call: TRBV19
cdr3_aa: CASTRLSRGNTIYF
cdr3_nt: TGTGCCAGTACTCGCCTCTCGAGGGGAAACACCATATATTTT

d_call: TRBD1
j_call: TRBJ2-7
clone_size: once
v_call: TRBV2
cdr3_aa: CASSSQGVEQYF
cdr3_nt: TGTGCCAGCAGTTCTCAGGGGGTCGAGCAGTACTTC

d_call: TRBD2
j_call: TRBJ2-7
clone_size: NA
v_call: TRBV27
cdr3_aa: CASSLNGGSRDEQYF
cdr3_nt: TGTGCCAGCAGTTTAAACGGCGGGAGCCGGGACGAGCAGTACTTC

d_call: TRBD1
j_call: TRBJ2-3
clone_size: NA
v_call: TRBV29-1
cdr3_aa: CSVAQRTGADTQYF
cdr3_nt: TGCAGCGTTGCCCAAAGGACAGGGGCAGATACGCAGTATTTT

d_call: TRBD1
j_call: TRBJ1-2
clone_size: NA
v_call: TRBV6-1
cdr3_aa: CASSEEAGRGIGYTF
cdr3_nt: TGTGCCAGCAGTGAAGAGGCTGGCAGGGGGATTGGCTACACCTTC

d_call: NA
j_call: TRBJ2-3
clone_size: NA
v_call: TRBV14
cdr3_aa: CASSQEGGTRNTQYF
cdr3_nt: TGTGCCAGCAGCCAAGAAGGGGGAACTAGGAATACGCAGTATTTT

d_call: TRBD2
j_call: TRBJ2-7
clone_size: NA
v_call: TRBV29-1
cdr3_aa: CSVEDVREGGGYEQYF
cdr3_nt: TGCAGCGTTGAAGATGTACGGGAGGGGGGGGGCTACGAGCAGTACTTC

d_call: NA
j_call: TRBJ2-3
clone_size: NA
v_call: TRBV2
cdr3_aa: CASRVRGLTDTQYF
cdr3_nt: TGTGCCAGCAGGGTCAGGGGTCTCACAGATACGCAGTATTTT

d_call: NA
j_call: TRBJ2-1
clone_size: NA
v_call: TRBV6-5
cdr3_aa: CASRRSSGEQFF
cdr3_nt: TGTGCCAGCAGGAGAAGTTCGGGTGAGCAGTTCTTC

d_call: NA
j_call: TRBJ1-3
clone_size: NA
v_call: TRBV7-2
cdr3_aa: CASSLGGAWDTIYF
cdr3_nt: TGTGCCAGCAGCTTAGGCGGCGCTTGGGACACCATATATTTT

d_call: NA
j_call: TRBJ1-3
clone_size: NA
v_call: TRBV6-1
cdr3_aa: CASSEAGLGGNTIYF
cdr3_nt: TGTGCCAGCAGTGAAGCGGGACTAGGAGGAAACACCATATATTTT

d_call: NA
j_call: TRBJ2-1
clone_size: NA
v_call: TRBV9
cdr3_aa: CASSVGPGPGNEQFF
cdr3_nt: TGTGCCAGCAGCGTAGGCCCAGGGCCAGGCAATGAGCAGTTCTTC

d_call: NA
j_call: TRBJ1-2
clone_size: NA
v_call: TRBV5-6
cdr3_aa: CASSLAGGYTF
cdr3_nt: TGTGCCAGCAGCTTGGCGGGGGGCTACACCTTC

d_call: NA
j_call: TRBJ2-3
clone_size: NA
v_call: TRBV5-4
cdr3_aa: CASSLRDTQYF
cdr3_nt: TGTGCCAGCAGCCTCAGAGATACGCAGTATTTT

d_call: NA
j_call: TRBJ2-6
clone_size: NA
v_call: TRBV10-3
cdr3_aa: CAISRDTPGSGANVLTF
cdr3_nt: TGTGCCATCAGTCGGGACACCCCCGGCTCTGGGGCCAACGTCCTGACTTTC

d_call: NA
j_call: TRBJ1-6
clone_size: NA
v_call: TRBV9
cdr3_aa: CASSVWIQDNSPLHF
cdr3_nt: TGTGCCAGCAGCGTATGGATACAGGATAATTCACCCCTCCACTTT

d_call: NA
j_call: TRBJ2-2
clone_size: NA
v_call: TRBV5-6
cdr3_aa: CASSPHINTGELFF
cdr3_nt: TGTGCCAGCAGCCCCCACATCAACACCGGGGAGCTGTTTTTT

d_call: TRBD2
j_call: TRBJ2-1
clone_size: NA
v_call: TRBV6-1
cdr3_aa: CASSSSGGASNEQFF
cdr3_nt: TGTGCCAGCAGTTCCAGCGGGGGGGCCTCCAATGAGCAGTTCTTC

d_call: NA
j_call: TRBJ1-1
clone_size: once
v_call: TRBV7-2
cdr3_aa: CASSSLEELIQGAFF
cdr3_nt: TGTGCCAGCAGCTCCTTGGAGGAGTTGATTCAAGGAGCTTTCTTT

d_call: TRBD1
j_call: TRBJ1-6
clone_size: NA
v_call: TRBV6-4
cdr3_aa: CASSYSVDRANSPLHF
cdr3_nt: TGTGCCAGCAGTTACTCCGTCGACAGGGCGAATTCACCCCTCCACTTT

d_call: TRBD1
j_call: TRBJ1-1
clone_size: once
v_call: TRBV29-1
cdr3_aa: CSVGQGGNTEAFF
cdr3_nt: TGCAGCGTTGGACAGGGGGGGAACACTGAAGCTTTCTTT

d_call: TRBD1
j_call: TRBJ1-1
clone_size: NA
v_call: TRBV13
cdr3_aa: CASSLGQGAMNTEAFF
cdr3_nt: TGTGCCAGCAGCTTAGGACAGGGGGCTATGAACACTGAAGCTTTCTTT

d_call: TRBD1
j_call: TRBJ2-1
clone_size: once
v_call: TRBV7-9
cdr3_aa: CASSPRQGSYNEQFF
cdr3_nt: TGTGCCAGCAGCCCCCGACAGGGGTCCTACAATGAGCAGTTCTTC

d_call: TRBD1
j_call: TRBJ1-4
clone_size: NA
v_call: TRBV7-9
cdr3_aa: CASSSERTGGEKLFF
cdr3_nt: TGTGCCAGCAGCTCGGAGCGGACAGGGGGTGAAAAACTGTTTTTT

d_call: NA
j_call: TRBJ1-5
clone_size: NA
v_call: TRBV28
cdr3_aa: CASTGGKGGNQPQHF
cdr3_nt: TGTGCCAGCACTGGGGGGAAAGGGGGCAATCAGCCCCAGCATTTT

d_call: NA
j_call: TRBJ2-2
clone_size: NA
v_call: TRBV5-4
cdr3_aa: CASSSGTSSGGELFF
cdr3_nt: TGTGCCAGCAGCTCCGGGACATCCTCGGGCGGGGAGCTGTTTTTT

d_call: NA
j_call: TRBJ1-4
clone_size: NA
v_call: TRBV7-6
cdr3_aa: CASSLAEDLTNEKLFF
cdr3_nt: TGTGCCAGCAGCTTAGCCGAGGATCTAACTAATGAAAAACTGTTTTTT

d_call: TRBD1
j_call: TRBJ2-3
clone_size: NA
v_call: TRBV7-9
cdr3_aa: CASSRGQGSDTQYF
cdr3_nt: TGTGCCAGCAGCCGGGGACAGGGAAGCGATACGCAGTATTTT

d_call: NA
j_call: TRBJ1-4
clone_size: NA
v_call: TRBV11-1
cdr3_aa: CASSFHPGRNEKLFF
cdr3_nt: TGTGCCAGCAGCTTCCACCCAGGGAGGAATGAAAAACTGTTTTTT

d_call: NA
j_call: TRBJ1-3
clone_size: NA
v_call: TRBV5-1
cdr3_aa: CASSQTGVESGNTIYF
cdr3_nt: TGCGCCAGCAGCCAGACAGGAGTCGAATCTGGAAACACCATATATTTT

d_call: NA
j_call: TRBJ1-5
clone_size: NA
v_call: TRBV7-2
cdr3_aa: CASSLVDGGGNQPQHF
cdr3_nt: TGTGCCAGCAGCTTAGTAGACGGGGGTGGCAATCAGCCCCAGCATTTT

d_call: NA
j_call: TRBJ1-1
clone_size: NA
v_call: TRBV6-1
cdr3_aa: CASSEDSRTEAFF
cdr3_nt: TGTGCCAGCAGTGAAGACAGTAGGACTGAAGCTTTCTTT

d_call: TRBD1
j_call: TRBJ1-2
clone_size: once
v_call: TRBV9
cdr3_aa: CASSGWTGINYGYTF
cdr3_nt: TGTGCCAGCAGCGGGTGGACAGGGATTAACTATGGCTACACCTTC